The entry that follows covers one T cell receptor (beta chain) sequence. No antigen is known for it. Unmatched junction bases numbered 11, after V lost 8 bases and J lost 2 bases. The CDR3 consists of 15 residues. The germline V gene encodes CDR1 WSHSY and CDR2 SAAADI. Researchers ran the PCR with 60 Vbeta and 13 Jbeta primers. Some clones are missing from TCRdb's copy, which holds only in-frame ones; the method was immunoSEQ multiplex PCR. The data contain about 120,000 clones, roughly 67% of them seen just once; the ten biggest clones take up about 8.6%. The data are from a study of cytomegalovirus exposure and HLA in healthy donors. Study-level results: Reported performance of the classifier showed diagnosis of cytomegalovirus status with high specificity and sensitivity.

The genes are TRBV10-2 and TRBJ2-7; 8 bases align to TRBD2. This clonotype was obtained from a man younger than 30 in good health and CMV-seropositive. Sequenced sample: PBMCs. The CDR3 loop is CASQPGGGGTYEQYV. CDR3 sequence (DNA): TGCGCCAGCCAGCCGGGGGGGGGCGGAACCTACGAGCAGTACGTC.